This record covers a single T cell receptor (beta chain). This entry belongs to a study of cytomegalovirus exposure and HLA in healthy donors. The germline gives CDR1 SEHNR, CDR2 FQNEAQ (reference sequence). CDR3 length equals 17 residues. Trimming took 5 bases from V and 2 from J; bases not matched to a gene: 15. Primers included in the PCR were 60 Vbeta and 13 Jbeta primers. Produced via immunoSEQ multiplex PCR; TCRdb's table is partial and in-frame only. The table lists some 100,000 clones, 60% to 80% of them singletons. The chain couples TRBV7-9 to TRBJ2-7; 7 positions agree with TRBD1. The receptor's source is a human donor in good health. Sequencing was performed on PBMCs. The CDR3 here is CASSAPGTGVGAYEQYF. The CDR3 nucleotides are TGTGCCAGCAGCGCACCTGGAACAGGGGTCGGGGCCTACGAGCAGTACTTC. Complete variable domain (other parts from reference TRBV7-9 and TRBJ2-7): DTGVSQNPRHKITKRGQNVTFRCDPISEHNRLYWYRQTLGQGPEFLTYFQNEAQLEKSRLLSDRFSAERPKGSFSTLEIQRTEQGDSAMYLCASSAPGTGVGAYEQYFGPGTRLTVT.